This T cell receptor beta chain was retrieved from a study of T cell changes during pregnancy in multiple sclerosis. The CDR3 sequence is 14 residues long. V was trimmed by 10 bases and J by 1 base, leaving 16 bases between them. Germline V gene lookup returns CDR1 KGHSH and CDR2 LQKENI. Sequencing was performed with immunoSEQ multiplex PCR; in TCRdb, only in-frame clones are kept and a portion is missing. The data show about 99,000 clones, with approximately 93% seen just once and less than 1% held by the top ten. This sequence originates from a female donor with multiple sclerosis, enrolled in a pregnancy study. The specimen was peripheral blood, collected after pregnancy. The rearrangement joins TRBV18 to TRBJ1-1, with no clear D. The CDR3 DNA is TGTGCCACTACCCCCGAGGCTACGAACACTGAAGCTTTCTTT. Protein sequence: CATTPEATNTEAFF.